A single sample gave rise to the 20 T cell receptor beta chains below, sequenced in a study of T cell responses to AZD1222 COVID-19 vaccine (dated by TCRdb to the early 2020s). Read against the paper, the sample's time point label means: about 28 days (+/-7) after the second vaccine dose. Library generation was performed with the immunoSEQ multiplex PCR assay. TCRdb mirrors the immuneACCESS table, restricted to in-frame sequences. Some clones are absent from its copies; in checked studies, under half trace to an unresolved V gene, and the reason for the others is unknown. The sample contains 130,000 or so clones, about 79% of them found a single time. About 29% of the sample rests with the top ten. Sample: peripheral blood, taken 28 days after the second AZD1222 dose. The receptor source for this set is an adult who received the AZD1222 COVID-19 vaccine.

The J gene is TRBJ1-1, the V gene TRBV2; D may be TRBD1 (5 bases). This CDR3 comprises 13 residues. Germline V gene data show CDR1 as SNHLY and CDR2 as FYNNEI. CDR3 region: CSNRRQTNTEAFF. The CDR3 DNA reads TGTTCCAACCGAAGACAGACAAACACTGAAGCTTTCTTT.

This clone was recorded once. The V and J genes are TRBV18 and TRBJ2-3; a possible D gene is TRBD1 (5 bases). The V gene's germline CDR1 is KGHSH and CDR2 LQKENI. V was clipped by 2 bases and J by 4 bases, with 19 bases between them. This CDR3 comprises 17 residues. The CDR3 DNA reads TGTGCCAGCTCACCAATTACCCGGCAGGGTAAGGCAGATACGCAGTATTTT. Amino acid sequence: CASSPITRQGKADTQYF. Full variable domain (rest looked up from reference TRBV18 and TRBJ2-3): NAGVMQNPRHLVRRRGQEARLRCSPMKGHSHVYWYRQLPEEGLKFMVYLQKENIIDESGMPKERFSAEFPKEGPSILRIQQVVRGDSAAYFCASSPITRQGKADTQYFGPGTRLTVL.

DNA for the CDR3: TGTGCCAGCAGTGAGCAGGGACAGGGTACGGGCTACACCTTC. Encoded protein: CASSEQGQGTGYTF. V is TRBV2 and J is TRBJ1-2, with 9 bases identical to TRBD1. Germline V gene sequence: CDR1 SNHLY, CDR2 FYNNEI. Trimming took 3 bases from V and 8 from J; bases not matched to a gene: 7. The CDR3 is made up of 14 amino acids.

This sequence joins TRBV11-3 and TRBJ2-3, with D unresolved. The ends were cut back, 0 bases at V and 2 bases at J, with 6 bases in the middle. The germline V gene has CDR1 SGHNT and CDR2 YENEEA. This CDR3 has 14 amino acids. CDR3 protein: CASSLEGSTDTQYF. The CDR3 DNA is TGTGCCAGCAGCTTAGAGGGGTCCACAGATACGCAGTATTTT. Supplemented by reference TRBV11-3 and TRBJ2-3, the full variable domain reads EAGVVQSPRYKIIEKKQPVAFWCNPISGHNTLYWYLQNLGQGPELLIRYENEEAVDDSQLPKDRFSAERLKGVDSTLKIQPAELGDSAVYLCASSLEGSTDTQYFGPGTRLTVL.

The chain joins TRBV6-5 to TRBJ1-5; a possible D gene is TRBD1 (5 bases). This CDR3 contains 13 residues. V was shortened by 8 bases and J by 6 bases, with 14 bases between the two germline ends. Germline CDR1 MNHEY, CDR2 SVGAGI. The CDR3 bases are TGTGCCAGCGGGGCTCGAATCAGTCAGCCCCAGCATTTT. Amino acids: CASGARISQPQHF.

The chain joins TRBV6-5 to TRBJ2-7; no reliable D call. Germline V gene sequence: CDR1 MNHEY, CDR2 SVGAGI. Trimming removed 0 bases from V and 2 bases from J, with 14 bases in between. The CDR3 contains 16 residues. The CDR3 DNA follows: TGTGCCAGCAGTTACTCGAGTGGGTATCACCCCTACGAGCAGTACTTC. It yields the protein CASSYSSGYHPYEQYF.

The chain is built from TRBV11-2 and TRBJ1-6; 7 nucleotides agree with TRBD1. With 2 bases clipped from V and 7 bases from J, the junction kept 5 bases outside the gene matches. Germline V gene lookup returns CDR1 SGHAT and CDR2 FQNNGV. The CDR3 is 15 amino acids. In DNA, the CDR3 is TGTGCCAGCAGCTTACTGTCGACAGGGAATTCACCCCTCCACTTT. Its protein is CASSLLSTGNSPLHF.

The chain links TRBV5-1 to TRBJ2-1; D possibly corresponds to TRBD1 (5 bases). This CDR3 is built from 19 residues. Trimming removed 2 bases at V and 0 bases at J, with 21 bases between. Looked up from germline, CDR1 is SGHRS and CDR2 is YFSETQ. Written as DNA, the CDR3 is TGCGCCAGCAGCTTACCTAGGGGTACAGACACAAGCTCCTACAATGAGCAGTTCTTC. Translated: CASSLPRGTDTSSYNEQFF.

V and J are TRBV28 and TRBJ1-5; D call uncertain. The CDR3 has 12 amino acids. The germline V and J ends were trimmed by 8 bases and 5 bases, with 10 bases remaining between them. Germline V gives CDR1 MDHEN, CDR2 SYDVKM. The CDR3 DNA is TGTGCCAGCCGGGTATCGGATCAGCCCCAGCATTTT. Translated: CASRVSDQPQHF. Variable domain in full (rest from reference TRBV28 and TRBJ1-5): DVKVTQSSRYLVKRTGEKVFLECVQDMDHENMFWYRQDPGLGLRLIYFSYDVKMKEKGDIPEGYSVSREKKERFSLILESASTNQTSMYLCASRVSDQPQHFGDGTRLSIL.

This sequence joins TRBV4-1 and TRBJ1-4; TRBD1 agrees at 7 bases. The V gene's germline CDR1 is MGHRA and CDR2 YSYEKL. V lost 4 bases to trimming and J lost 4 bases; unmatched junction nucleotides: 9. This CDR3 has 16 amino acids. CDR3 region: CASSLLGQAFNEKLFF. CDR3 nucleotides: TGCGCCAGCAGCCTGCTCGGACAGGCGTTTAATGAAAAACTGTTTTTT.

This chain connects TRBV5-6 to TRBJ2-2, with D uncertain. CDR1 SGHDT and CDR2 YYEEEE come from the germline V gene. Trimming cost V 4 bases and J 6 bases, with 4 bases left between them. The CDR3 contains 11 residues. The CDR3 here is CASSRPGELFF. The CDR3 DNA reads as TGTGCCAGCAGCCGGCCCGGGGAGCTGTTTTTT.

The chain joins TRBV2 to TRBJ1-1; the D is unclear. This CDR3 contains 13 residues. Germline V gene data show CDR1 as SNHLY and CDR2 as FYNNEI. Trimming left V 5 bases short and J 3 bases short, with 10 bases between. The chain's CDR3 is CASSKERDTEAFF. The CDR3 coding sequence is TGTGCCAGCAGTAAAGAGCGGGACACTGAAGCTTTCTTT.

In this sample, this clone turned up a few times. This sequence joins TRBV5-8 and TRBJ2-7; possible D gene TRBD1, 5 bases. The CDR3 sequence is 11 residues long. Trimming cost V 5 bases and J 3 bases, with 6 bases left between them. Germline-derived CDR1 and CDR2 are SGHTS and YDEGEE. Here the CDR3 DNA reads TGTGCCAGCAGTAGGGGCTACGAGCAGTACTTC. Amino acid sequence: CASSRGYEQYF. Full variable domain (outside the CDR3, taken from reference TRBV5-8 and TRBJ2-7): EAGVTQSPTHLIKTRGQQATLRCSPISGHTSVYWYQQALGLGLQFLLWYDEGEERNRGNFPPRFSGRQFPNYSSELNVNALELEDSALYLCASSRGYEQYFGPGTRLTVT.

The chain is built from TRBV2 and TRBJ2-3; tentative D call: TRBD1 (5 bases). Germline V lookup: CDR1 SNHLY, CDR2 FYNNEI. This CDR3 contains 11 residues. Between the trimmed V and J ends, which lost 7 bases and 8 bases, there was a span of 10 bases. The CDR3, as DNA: TGTGCCAGCACCCCCCAGGGTACGCAGTATTTT. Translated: CASTPQGTQYF.

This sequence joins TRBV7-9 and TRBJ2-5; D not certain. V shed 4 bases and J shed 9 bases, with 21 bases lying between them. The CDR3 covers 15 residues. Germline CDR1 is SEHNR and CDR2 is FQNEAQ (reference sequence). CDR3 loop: CASSSAVGPTFSQYF. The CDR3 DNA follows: TGTGCCAGCAGCTCCGCGGTGGGCCCGACCTTCTCCCAGTACTTC. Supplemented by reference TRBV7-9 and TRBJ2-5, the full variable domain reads DTGVSQNPRHKITKRGQNVTFRCDPISEHNRLYWYRQTLGQGPEFLTYFQNEAQLEKSRLLSDRFSAERPKGSFSTLEIQRTEQGDSAMYLCASSSAVGPTFSQYFGPGTRLLVL.

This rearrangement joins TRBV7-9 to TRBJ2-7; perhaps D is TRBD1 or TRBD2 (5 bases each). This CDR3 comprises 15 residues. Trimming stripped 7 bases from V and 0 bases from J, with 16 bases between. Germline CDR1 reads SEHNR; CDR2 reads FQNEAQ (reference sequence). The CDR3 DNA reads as TGTGCCAGCAATACACCGGGGCGGCACTCCTACGAGCAGTACTTC. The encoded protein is CASNTPGRHSYEQYF. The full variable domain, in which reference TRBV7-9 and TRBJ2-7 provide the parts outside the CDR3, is DTGVSQNPRHKITKRGQNVTFRCDPISEHNRLYWYRQTLGQGPEFLTYFQNEAQLEKSRLLSDRFSAERPKGSFSTLEIQRTEQGDSAMYLCASNTPGRHSYEQYFGPGTRLTVT.

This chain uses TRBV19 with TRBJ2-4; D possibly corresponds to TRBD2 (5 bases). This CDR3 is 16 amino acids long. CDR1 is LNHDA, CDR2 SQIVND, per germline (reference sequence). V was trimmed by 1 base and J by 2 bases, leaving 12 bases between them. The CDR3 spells CASSIASRGTKNIQYF. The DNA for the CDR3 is TGTGCCAGTAGTATAGCGTCGAGAGGGACCAAAAACATTCAGTACTTC.

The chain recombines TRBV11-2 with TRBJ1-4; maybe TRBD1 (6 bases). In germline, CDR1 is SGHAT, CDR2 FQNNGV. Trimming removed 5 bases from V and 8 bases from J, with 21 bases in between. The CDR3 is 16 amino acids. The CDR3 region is CASSPGQGIFSEKLFF. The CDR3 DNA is TGTGCCAGCAGCCCCGGGCAGGGGATATTCAGCGAAAAACTGTTTTTT.

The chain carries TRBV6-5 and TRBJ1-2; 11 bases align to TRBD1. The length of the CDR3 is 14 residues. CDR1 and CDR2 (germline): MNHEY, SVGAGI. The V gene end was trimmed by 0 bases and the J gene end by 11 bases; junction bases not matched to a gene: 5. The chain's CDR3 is CASSYSDRGRGYTF. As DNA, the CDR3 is TGTGCCAGCAGTTACTCGGACAGGGGGCGAGGGTACACCTTC.

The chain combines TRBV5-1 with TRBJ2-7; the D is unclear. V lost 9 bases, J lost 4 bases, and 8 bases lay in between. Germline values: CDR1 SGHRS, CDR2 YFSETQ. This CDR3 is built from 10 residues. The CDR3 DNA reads TGCGCCACCTGCCCTTACGAGCAGTACTTC. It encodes CATCPYEQYF.